One and the same sample provided the 23 T cell receptor beta chains below, sequenced in a study of cytomegalovirus exposure and HLA in healthy donors. PCR employed 60 Vbeta and 13 Jbeta primers. Here immunoSEQ multiplex PCR was the method, and the copy in TCRdb shows in-frame clones only, minus some. The sample has 70,000 to 80,000 clones; roughly four fifths are singletons. Material for sequencing was PBMCs. These receptors originate from a man in his late teens or twenties in good health and CMV-seronegative.

The chain employs TRBV19 and TRBJ1-5; 8 bases match TRBD1. The V gene end was trimmed by 4 bases and the J gene end by 4 bases; junction bases not matched to a gene: 3. Germline lookup yields CDR1 LNHDA and CDR2 SQIVND (reference sequence). The CDR3 has 14 amino acids. In DNA, the CDR3 is TGTGCCAGTAGTACTCGGACAGGGAATCAGCCCCAGCATTTT. Amino acids: CASSTRTGNQPQHF.

The chain carries TRBV5-1 and TRBJ1-1; D remains ambiguous. The CDR3 is 14 amino acids. The V gene lost 2 bases and the J gene lost 3 bases, with 11 bases spanning the gap. Germline V gene data show CDR1 as SGHRS and CDR2 as YFSETQ. The CDR3 loop is CASSFLGRDTEAFF. The CDR3 DNA reads as TGCGCCAGCAGCTTTCTGGGGAGGGACACTGAAGCTTTCTTT.

The V and J genes are TRBV30 and TRBJ1-1; D not certain. The CDR3 extends over 13 amino acids. Trimming removed 1 base at V and 4 bases at J, with 10 bases between. Germline lookup yields CDR1 GTSNPN and CDR2 SVGIG (reference sequence). The CDR3 spells CAWSDLSGTEAFF. The CDR3 bases are TGTGCCTGGAGTGACCTTTCGGGCACTGAAGCTTTCTTT.

This chain uses TRBV2 with TRBJ2-1; TRBD2 agrees at 9 bases. Germline V lookup: CDR1 SNHLY, CDR2 FYNNEI. V was pared by 8 bases and J by 0 bases, with 5 bases of the junction left unmatched. There are 15 residues in the CDR3. The CDR3 sequence: CASSPTSGSYNEQFF. For the CDR3, the DNA is TGTGCCAGCTCCCCGACTAGCGGCTCCTACAATGAGCAGTTCTTC.

The rearrangement uses TRBV4-2 and TRBJ2-4; D is unclear. The length of the CDR3 is 16 residues. Germline values: CDR1 LGHNA, CDR2 YNFKEQ. Trimming removed 1 base at V and 0 bases at J, with 10 bases between. The CDR3 protein is CASSQVVRIAKNIQYF. The CDR3 nucleotides are TGTGCCAGCAGCCAAGTTGTCAGAATAGCCAAAAACATTCAGTACTTC.

The genes are TRBV18 and TRBJ1-2, with TRBD1 as a possible D gene (6 bases). V lost 3 bases and J lost 5, with 13 bases in between. This CDR3 comprises 14 residues. The germline V gene encodes CDR1 KGHSH and CDR2 LQKENI. DNA of the CDR3: TGTGCCAGCTCACCCAGGGGCGAGGAATATGGCTACACCTTC. It encodes CASSPRGEEYGYTF.

The chain uses TRBV7-3 and TRBJ2-3; 7 bases line up with TRBD2. The CDR3 totals 15 residues. CDR1 and CDR2 (germline): SGHTA, FQGTGA. V trimming: 7 bases; J trimming: 9 bases; junction bases outside the gene matches: 16. The CDR3 protein is CASMEPGLDSITQYF. CDR3 DNA sequence: TGTGCCAGCATGGAGCCCGGACTAGATTCGATAACGCAGTATTTT.

This clone was counted between two and nine times. The V and J genes are TRBV5-4 and TRBJ1-1, with unresolved D. Germline V gives CDR1 SGHNT, CDR2 YYREEE (reference sequence). The CDR3 is made up of 13 amino acids. The V end was cut by 1 base, the J end by 7 bases, with 11 bases between. CDR3 region: CASSLSASDEAFF. The CDR3 coding sequence is TGTGCCAGCAGCTTGAGCGCTAGCGATGAAGCTTTCTTT.

The chain is built from TRBV27 and TRBJ2-7; the D gene is possibly TRBD2 (5 bases). Per germline, CDR1 MNHEY and CDR2 SMNVEV (reference sequence). The CDR3 extends over 17 amino acids. V shed 7 bases and J shed 3 bases, with 25 bases lying between them. The CDR3 region has the DNA TGTGCCAGCAAAGAGAATGTATCAGAGAGCGGAATCTACGAGCAGTACTTC. The encoded protein is CASKENVSESGIYEQYF.

The chain combines TRBV10-3 with TRBJ1-2; no definite D call. The CDR3 sequence is 13 residues long. Trimming took 6 bases from V and 8 from J, leaving 16 bases between them. CDR1 is ENHRY, CDR2 SYGVKD, per germline. The CDR3 protein is CAIRSDGGEGYTF. CDR3 DNA sequence: TGTGCCATCAGGTCGGACGGCGGGGAAGGCTACACCTTC.

The genes are TRBV7-9 and TRBJ2-1; TRBD1 aligns across 8 bases. The V gene's germline CDR1 is SEHNR and CDR2 FQNEAQ (reference sequence). CDR3 size: 12 residues. V trimming: 4 bases; J trimming: 13 bases; junction bases outside the gene matches: 6. The CDR3 nucleotides read TGTGCCAGCAGCTCCGCCGGGACAGGTCAGTTCTTC. It codes for CASSSAGTGQFF.

The chain links TRBV19 to TRBJ2-1; TRBD2 aligns across 11 bases. The germline CDR1 and CDR2 sequences are LNHDA and SQIVND (reference sequence). The CDR3 is 18 residues long. With 5 bases clipped from V and 7 bases from J, the junction kept 16 bases outside the gene matches. CDR3 residues: CASSQSLAGGGFQNEQFF. The DNA for the CDR3 is TGTGCCAGTAGTCAGTCGCTAGCGGGAGGCGGGTTTCAGAATGAGCAGTTCTTC. Filled out from reference TRBV19 and TRBJ2-1, the complete variable domain reads DGGITQSPKYLFRKEGQNVTLSCEQNLNHDAMYWYRQDPGQGLRLIYYSQIVNDFQKGDIAEGYSVSREKKESFPLTVTSAQKNPTAFYLCASSQSLAGGGFQNEQFFGPGTRLTVL.

This chain links TRBV7-9 with TRBJ1-2, with a weak D call TRBD1 (5 bases). This CDR3 is 14 amino acids long. The germline V and J ends were trimmed by 7 bases and 4 bases, with 16 bases remaining between them. Germline V gene sequence: CDR1 SEHNR, CDR2 FQNEAQ (reference sequence). The CDR3 DNA is TGTGCCAGCACCTCCGGGGGACCGAGCTATGGCTACACCTTC. The encoded protein is CASTSGGPSYGYTF.

The V gene is TRBV5-4, the J gene TRBJ2-7; a weak D match, TRBD2 (6 bases). Looked up from germline, CDR1 is SGHNT and CDR2 is YYREEE (reference sequence). Trimming shortened V by 3 bases and J by 2 bases, and 12 bases separated the two germline ends. CDR3 size: 14 residues. CDR3 nucleotide sequence: TGTGCCAGCAGCTGGGGGGTCGGAACCTACGAGCAGTACTTC. As protein: CASSWGVGTYEQYF. Filled out from reference TRBV5-4 and TRBJ2-7, the complete variable domain reads ETGVTQSPTHLIKTRGQQVTLRCSSQSGHNTVSWYQQALGQGPQFIFQYYREEENGRGNFPPRFSGLQFPNYSSELNVNALELDDSALYLCASSWGVGTYEQYFGPGTRLTVT.

V and J are TRBV7-9 and TRBJ1-2; no clear D. Germline values: CDR1 SEHNR, CDR2 FQNEAQ (reference sequence). There are 13 residues in the CDR3. V gave up 1 base and J gave up 6 bases, with 9 bases separating them. CDR3 sequence (DNA): TGTGCCAGCAGCTTAGAAGCGGGTCATGGCTACACCTTC. Its protein product is CASSLEAGHGYTF.

This chain links TRBV2 with TRBJ2-3; 9 nucleotides match TRBD2. This CDR3 comprises 17 residues. CDR1 is SNHLY, CDR2 FYNNEI, per germline. V lost 3 bases, J lost 2 bases, and 9 bases stayed unmatched. CDR3 protein: CASSDQYLAGTTDTQYF. For the CDR3, the DNA is TGTGCCAGCAGTGATCAGTACCTAGCGGGGACCACAGATACGCAGTATTTT.

CDR3 sequence: CASSATASNTEAFF. The CDR3 region has the DNA TGTGCCAGCAGCGCGACAGCCTCGAACACTGAAGCTTTCTTT. The chain uses TRBV6-4 and TRBJ1-1, with D possibly TRBD1 on 5 matching bases. CDR3 length equals 14 residues. With 6 bases removed from V and 1 base from J, the gap between germline ends came to 12 bases. The germline V gene has CDR1 MRHNA and CDR2 SNTAGT.

This clone was seen once. This sequence joins TRBV2 and TRBJ2-5; 11 nucleotides match TRBD2. CDR1 and CDR2 (germline): SNHLY, FYNNEI. There are 16 residues in the CDR3. Losses at the gene ends were 5 bases for V and 2 bases for J; bases not matched to a gene: 7. CDR3 region: CASSSRTSGLQETQYF. As DNA, the CDR3 is TGTGCCAGCAGTAGCCGGACTAGCGGGCTTCAAGAGACCCAGTACTTC. Using reference TRBV2 and TRBJ2-5 for the parts outside the CDR3, the full variable domain is EPEVTQTPSHQVTQMGQEVILRCVPISNHLYFYWYRQILGQKVEFLVSFYNNEISEKSEIFDDQFSVERPDGSNFTLKIRSTKLEDSAMYFCASSSRTSGLQETQYFGPGTRLLVL.

The CDR3 protein is CASSEATINTGELFF. CDR3 bases: TGTGCCAGCAGTGAGGCGACTATCAACACCGGGGAGCTGTTTTTT. The chain combines TRBV25-1 with TRBJ2-2; a possible D gene is TRBD2 (5 bases). Between the trimmed V and J ends, which lost 3 bases and 2 bases, there was a span of 10 bases. CDR1 and CDR2 from the germline V gene are MGHDK and SYGVNS. The CDR3 has 15 residues.

As regards this clone: Its ends do not fully match the called genes, so a read error is possible. The CDR3 here is CSSSRKSDYEQYF. The CDR3 nucleotides read TGTTCCAGCAGCAGAAAGAGCGATTACGAGCAGTACTTC. The chain employs TRBV7-9 and TRBJ2-7; D gene ambiguous. Germline CDR1 SEHNR, CDR2 FQNEAQ (reference sequence). The CDR3 contains 13 residues.

The gene calls are TRBV11-1 and TRBJ2-2, with a possible D match to TRBD2 (5 bases). CDR3 length equals 18 residues. Trimming took 0 bases from V and 3 from J, leaving 17 bases between them. Germline CDR1 and CDR2: SGHAT and FQDESV (reference sequence). The CDR3 nucleotides read TGTGCCAGCAGCTTAGCGTTAGGTTATCGGGGTCACACCGGGGAGCTGTTTTTT. This encodes CASSLALGYRGHTGELFF.

This rearrangement joins TRBV6-1 to TRBJ2-3; TRBD2 aligns across 8 bases. CDR3 length: 16 amino acids. V trimming: 2 bases; J trimming: 4 bases; junction bases outside the gene matches: 8. CDR1 and CDR2 (germline): MNHNS, SASEGT. The CDR3 DNA is TGTGCCAGCAGTGAATACGTAGCGGGGACGGCAGATACGCAGTATTTT. It specifies CASSEYVAGTADTQYF.

V and J are TRBV7-2 and TRBJ2-1; TRBD1 matches 8 bases. Germline V CDR1 and CDR2: SGHTA, FQGNSA. J was trimmed by 5 bases and V by 8 bases; bases with no gene match: 5. The CDR3 has 13 amino acids. CDR3 sequence reads: CASDRGSNNEQFF. In nucleotides, the CDR3 is TGTGCCAGCGACAGGGGTAGTAACAATGAGCAGTTCTTC.